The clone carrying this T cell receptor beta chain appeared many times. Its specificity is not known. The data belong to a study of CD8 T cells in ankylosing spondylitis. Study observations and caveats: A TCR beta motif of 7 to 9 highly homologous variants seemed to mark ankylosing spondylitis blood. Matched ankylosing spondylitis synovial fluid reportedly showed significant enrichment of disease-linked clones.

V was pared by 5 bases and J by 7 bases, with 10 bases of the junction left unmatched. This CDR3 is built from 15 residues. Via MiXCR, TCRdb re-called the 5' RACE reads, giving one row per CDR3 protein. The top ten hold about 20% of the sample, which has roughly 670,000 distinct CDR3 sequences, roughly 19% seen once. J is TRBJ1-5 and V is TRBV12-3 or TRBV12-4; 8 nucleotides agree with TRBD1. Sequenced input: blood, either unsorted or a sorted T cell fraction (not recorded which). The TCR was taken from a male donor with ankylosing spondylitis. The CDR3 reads CASSRTGGGGQPQHF. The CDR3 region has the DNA TGTGCCAGCAGTCGAACAGGGGGAGGGGGACAGCCCCAGCATTTT.